This T cell receptor (beta chain) derives from a study of neurological immune-mediated disorders. This clonotype has a count of ten or more. Its antigen is undetermined. By 5'RACE with 10-nucleotide random UMIs, the cDNA was made. MiXCR, applied by TCRdb to the 5' RACE reads, yields one record per CDR3 protein. The table has some 26,000 distinct CDR3 sequences, 3% to 3.5% seen once. Study results and caveats: Across subjects, expanded clones had no CDR3 amino acid sequences in common, pointing to private repertoires in all groups.

The source of this sequence is a woman between 25 and 40 years old with multiple sclerosis. Sequenced input: PBMCs.

As DNA, the CDR3 is TGTGCCAGCAGTTTGAATAGGTGGAACATTCAGTACTTC. Its translation: CASSLNRWNIQYF. The gene calls are TRBV12-3 or TRBV12-4 and TRBJ2-4; D is uncertain. The CDR3 totals 13 residues. V was trimmed by 3 bases and J by 7 bases, leaving 10 bases between them.